The present entry profiles one T cell receptor (beta chain) with its context. Its antigen remains unknown. Three rounds of nested PCR, following a modified ARM-PCR protocol, produced the TCRbeta library. TCRdb re-called the multiplex PCR reads through MiXCR, storing one row per CDR3 protein. The repertoire holds roughly 75,000 distinct CDR3 sequences, with roughly 80% as singletons. The record originates from a study of tumor and adjacent non-tumor tissue in lung cancer. Notes on the study in general: In normal lung, the top 100 clones were significantly more dominant than in tumor. Tumor TCR diversity, when higher, was linked to shorter survival. Compared with tumor, normal lung showed significantly lower TCR diversity.

V dropped 1 base and J dropped 5 bases, with 15 bases sitting between them. This CDR3 has 16 amino acids. Germline values: CDR1 MNHEY, CDR2 SVGAGI. This sample's RNA came from whole unsorted tissue. More than 3 cm separated this lung sample from the edge of the tumor. Between August and November 2014, newly diagnosed, chemotherapy-naive lung cancer patients underwent thoracic surgery in China. Material: distant non-tumor lung tissue. This chain uses TRBV6-5 with TRBJ2-1; D might be TRBD2 (6 bases). The origin of this receptor is a man aged 55 to 70 with non-small cell lung cancer. The CDR3 loop is CASSYFTGRSDNEQFF. The CDR3 DNA is TGTGCCAGCAGTTACTTTACGGGGAGGAGTGACAATGAGCAGTTCTTC.